This T cell receptor (beta chain) was obtained from a study of cytomegalovirus exposure and HLA in healthy donors. Points from the study as a whole: Most TCR sequences showed up rarely, but some public TCRs showed up in many donors.

Per germline, CDR1 KGHSH and CDR2 LQKENI. The V end lost 6 bases, the J end lost 0 bases, and 8 bases lay between the germline ends. There are 13 residues in the CDR3. 13 Jbeta primers and 60 Vbeta primers were used for the PCR. TCRdb's copy holds only in-frame clones and misses some; the assay was immunoSEQ multiplex PCR. Seen in this sample are more than 35,000 clones; the ten most common clones hold roughly 1.3%. As for this clone: What it binds is not known.

The TCR sequence derives from a man aged 30 to 39 in good health and CMV-seronegative. Sequencing was done on a sample of PBMCs. V usage is TRBV18 and J usage is TRBJ2-5, with D unresolved. The CDR3 loop reads CASSTLDQETQYF. The CDR3 DNA follows: TGTGCCAGCTCCACCTTAGACCAAGAGACCCAGTACTTC.